The 4 T cell receptor beta chains listed next were all sequenced from one sample in a study of blood T cell repertoires in COVID-19 (dated by TCRdb to about 2020). The library was obtained by the immunoSEQ multiplex PCR assay. TCRdb holds this immuneACCESS table with in-frame rearrangements only. Some clones are missing; in checked studies, unresolved V genes explain under half, and the rest has no known cause. Here the sample has about 140,000 clones; around 82% occur a single time. The top ten hold approximately 3.8% of the sample. Sequenced sample: peripheral blood. The receptor source for this set is a woman in her sixties or seventies with acute or convalescent COVID-19.

The rearrangement joins TRBV28 to TRBJ2-7, with TRBD2 identical over 7 bases. With V trimmed by 9 bases and J by 3 bases, 8 bases remained unmatched. Germline CDR1 is MDHEN and CDR2 is SYDVKM. The CDR3 is made up of 13 amino acids. The CDR3 region has the DNA TGTGCCAGTTCGGGGGGTCCCCTCTACGAGCAGTACTTC. It yields the protein CASSGGPLYEQYF.

This chain connects TRBV5-8 to TRBJ1-1, with 9 bases identical to TRBD1. This CDR3 is 14 amino acids long. With 3 bases clipped from V and 1 base from J, the junction kept 1 base outside the gene matches. Germline V gene sequence: CDR1 SGHTS, CDR2 YDEGEE. The DNA of the CDR3 is TGTGCCAGCAGCTGGGGACAGGGGAACACTGAAGCTTTCTTT. Protein product: CASSWGQGNTEAFF.

Notes on this clone: Different DNA sequences within this sample yield the same CDR3. The rearrangement uses TRBV12-3 or TRBV12-4 and TRBJ1-1; TRBD1 is a possible D gene (5 bases). The CDR3 spans 13 residues. V was cut by 3 bases and J by 1 base, with 6 bases left in between. CDR3: CASSLGGNTEAFF. DNA of the CDR3: TGTGCCAGCAGTTTGGGGGGGAACACTGAAGCTTTCTTT.

This clone was seen a handful of times. The rearrangement uses TRBV7-3 and TRBJ2-1; TRBD1 matches at 9 bases. This CDR3 is 14 amino acids long. Germline V gene data show CDR1 as SGHTA and CDR2 as FQGTGA. The J segment lost 7 bases and the V segment lost 5 bases, leaving 6 bases of the junction unmatched. The CDR3 coding sequence is TGTGCCAGCAGCCTACACAGGGGGCAGAATGAGCAGTTCTTC. Its protein product is CASSLHRGQNEQFF.